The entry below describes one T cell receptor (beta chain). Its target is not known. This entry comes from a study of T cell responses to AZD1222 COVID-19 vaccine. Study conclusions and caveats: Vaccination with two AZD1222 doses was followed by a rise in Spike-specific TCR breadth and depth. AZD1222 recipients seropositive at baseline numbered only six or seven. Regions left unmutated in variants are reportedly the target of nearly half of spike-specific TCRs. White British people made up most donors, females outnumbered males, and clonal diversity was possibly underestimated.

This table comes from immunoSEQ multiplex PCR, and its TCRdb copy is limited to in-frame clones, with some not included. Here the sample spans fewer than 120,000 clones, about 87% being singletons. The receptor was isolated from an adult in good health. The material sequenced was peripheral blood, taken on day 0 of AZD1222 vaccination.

The CDR3 coding sequence is TGTGCCAGCAGCTTACACCGGGACAGGGACTCTGGCTACACCTTC. This sequence encodes CASSLHRDRDSGYTF. The rearrangement links TRBV7-9 to TRBJ1-2; 9 nucleotides align to TRBD1. The CDR3 loop spans 15 amino acids. V shed 2 bases, J shed 7 bases, and the junction held 8 bases outside the gene matches. Germline V gene data show CDR1 as SEHNR and CDR2 as FQNEAQ (reference sequence).